This paragraph reports one TCR beta chain. Germline V CDR1 and CDR2: MNHEY, SVGEGT. V lost 6 bases, J lost 3 bases, and 10 bases lay in between. The CDR3 length is 13 residues. A J-beta primer mix and a sample-barcoded 5' primer were used in a second PCR of about 7 to 12 cycles. TCRdb reprocessed the 5' RACE reads with MiXCR, giving one entry per CDR3 protein. The sample yields around 1,000,000 distinct CDR3 sequences, 35% to 40% seen once. The entry originates in a study of blood T cells in healthy people across ages. The sequenced sample consisted of blood. The J gene is TRBJ2-3, the V gene TRBV6-2 or TRBV6-3, with D perhaps matching TRBD1 or TRBD2 (5 bases each). This TCR came from a man between 18 and 29 years old in good health. The CDR3 sequence: CASRSGTTDTQYF. Written as DNA, the CDR3 is TGTGCCAGCAGATCCGGGACGACAGATACGCAGTATTTT.